Presented here are 32 T cell receptor beta chains from one specimen sequenced in a study of blood T cell repertoires in COVID-19. TCRdb keeps only in-frame clones here, not all; method: immunoSEQ multiplex PCR. The sample comprises roughly 100,000 clones, 85% to 90% of which are singletons, and 3% rests with the top ten. Sequencing was done on a sample of peripheral blood. The receptors were gathered from a man between 45 and 60 years old with active or convalescent COVID-19.

The DNA for the CDR3 is TGTGCCAGCAAACGGGAGGACGGGTCCTACAATGAGCAGTTCTTC. It translates to CASKREDGSYNEQFF. This sequence joins TRBV11-2 and TRBJ2-1; 7 nucleotides align to TRBD2. Losses at the gene ends were 7 bases for V and 1 base for J; bases not matched to a gene: 7. The CDR3 has 15 amino acids. Germline CDR1 SGHAT, CDR2 FQNNGV.

This clone was recorded once. The CDR3 nucleotides read TGTGCCACCAGCAGAGGGGGACAGAACACCGGGGAGCTGTTTTTT. This codes for CATSRGGQNTGELFF. J is TRBJ2-2 and V is TRBV15; weak D call: TRBD1 (6 bases). CDR3 length: 15 amino acids. CDR1 is LNHNV, CDR2 YYDKDF, per germline (reference sequence). V lost 1 base, J lost 1 base, and 7 bases lay in between.

V and J are TRBV5-1 and TRBJ2-7; D possibly corresponds to TRBD2 (5 bases). Germline assignment: CDR1 SGHRS and CDR2 YFSETQ. The germline V and J ends were trimmed by 0 bases and 0 bases, with 10 bases remaining between them. The CDR3 runs to 15 residues. The CDR3 reads CASSLVRESSYEQYF. The CDR3 DNA reads TGCGCCAGCAGCTTGGTGAGGGAAAGCTCCTACGAGCAGTACTTC.

This rearrangement joins TRBV28 to TRBJ1-5; D may be TRBD1 (5 bases). The CDR3 totals 14 residues. Between the trimmed V and J ends, which lost 2 bases and 7 bases, there was a span of 12 bases. Germline V gene lookup returns CDR1 MDHEN and CDR2 SYDVKM. This CDR3 reads CASSLPQVRQPQHF. DNA for the CDR3: TGTGCCAGCAGTTTACCACAGGTCCGGCAGCCCCAGCATTTT.

The gene calls are TRBV6-5 and TRBJ1-3; D unclear. The CDR3 extends over 14 amino acids. Germline lookup yields CDR1 MNHEY and CDR2 SVGAGI. Trimming removed 7 bases from V and 11 bases from J, with 21 bases in between. CDR3 loop: CASKGPGGAVAIYF. In DNA form, the CDR3 reads TGTGCCAGCAAGGGCCCTGGAGGTGCAGTGGCCATATATTTT.

Comments on this clone: Different DNA sequences within this sample yield the same CDR3. V is TRBV6-5 and J is TRBJ2-4, with D possibly TRBD2 on 6 matching bases. The CDR3 runs 13 residues. Looked up from germline, CDR1 is MNHEY and CDR2 is SVGAGI. Trimming removed 4 bases from V and 3 bases from J, with 7 bases in between. DNA of the CDR3: TGTGCCAGCAGTTCGGGGGACAAAAACATTCAGTACTTC. Amino acids: CASSSGDKNIQYF.

The J gene is TRBJ2-1, the V gene TRBV3-1 (or the pseudogene TRBV3-2); TRBD1 aligns across 9 bases. Looked up from germline, CDR1 is LGHDT and CDR2 is YNNKEL (reference sequence). CDR3 size: 18 residues. V dropped 0 bases and J dropped 7; count of bases not matched to a gene: 13. CDR3 sequence: CASSQDGGWDREANEQFF. The CDR3 DNA sequence: TGTGCCAGCAGCCAAGATGGGGGGTGGGACAGGGAGGCGAATGAGCAGTTCTTC.

This clone was observed a single time. The chain joins TRBV14 to TRBJ2-5, with unresolved D. CDR3 length equals 13 residues. The germline V and J ends were trimmed by 5 bases and 2 bases, with 9 bases remaining between them. In germline, CDR1 is SGHDN, CDR2 FVKESK. CDR3 bases: TGTGCCAGCAGCTCACTCCCACAAGAGACCCAGTACTTC. Protein product: CASSSLPQETQYF. Drawing the rest from reference TRBV14 and TRBJ2-5, the complete variable domain is EAGVTQFPSHSVIEKGQTVTLRCDPISGHDNLYWYRRVMGKEIKFLLHFVKESKQDESGMPNNRFLAERTGGTYSTLKVQPAELEDSGVYFCASSSLPQETQYFGPGTRLLVL.

The chain employs TRBV7-9 and TRBJ2-7, with TRBD1 matching 8 bases. Germline CDR1 reads SEHNR; CDR2 reads FQNEAQ (reference sequence). V shed 0 bases and J 1 base; nucleotides not matched to a gene: 11. There are 18 residues in the CDR3. The CDR3 DNA is TGTGCCAGCAGCTTAGCGCGGGTCAGGGGGCGAGGTTCCTACGAGCAGTACTTC. Its translation is CASSLARVRGRGSYEQYF. Together with reference TRBV7-9 and TRBJ2-7, the CDR3 gives the full variable domain: DTGVSQNPRHKITKRGQNVTFRCDPISEHNRLYWYRQTLGQGPEFLTYFQNEAQLEKSRLLSDRFSAERPKGSFSTLEIQRTEQGDSAMYLCASSLARVRGRGSYEQYFGPGTRLTVT.

The J gene is TRBJ2-5, the V gene TRBV16, with 7 bases matching TRBD2. J was trimmed by 0 bases and V by 0 bases; bases with no gene match: 4. There are 16 residues in the CDR3. CDR1 and CDR2 from the germline V gene are KGHSY and FQNENV. In nucleotides, the CDR3 is TGTGCCAGCAGCCAATCGAGACTAGCCGACCAAGAGACCCAGTACTTC. It is translated as CASSQSRLADQETQYF.

This chain connects TRBV6-2 or TRBV6-3 to TRBJ2-7; 8 nucleotides line up with TRBD1. J gave up 4 bases and V 6 bases, and 8 bases lay outside the gene matches. The CDR3 is made up of 14 amino acids. Germline CDR1 reads MNHEY; CDR2 reads SVGEGT. The CDR3 loop reads CASSHPTGVYEQYF. The CDR3 region has the DNA TGTGCCAGCAGCCATCCGACAGGGGTGTACGAGCAGTACTTC.

The J gene is TRBJ2-5, the V gene TRBV2; no reliable D call. This CDR3 has 13 residues. Per the germline V gene, CDR1 is SNHLY and CDR2 is FYNNEI. With 7 bases removed from V and 1 base from J, the gap between germline ends came to 10 bases. This CDR3 is CASNPSLQETQYF. In DNA, the CDR3 is TGTGCCAGCAATCCAAGCCTCCAAGAGACCCAGTACTTC.

The sample holds a few counts of this clone. The chain employs TRBV5-1 and TRBJ1-3; a possible D gene is TRBD1 (5 bases). Germline CDR1 is SGHRS and CDR2 is YFSETQ. The CDR3 loop spans 15 amino acids. V lost 6 bases and J lost 2, with 15 bases in between. The CDR3 DNA is TGCGCCAGCACTCTCGACAGTACAGCTGGAAACACCATATATTTT. The encoded protein is CASTLDSTAGNTIYF.

This chain links TRBV18 with TRBJ1-3; 7 nucleotides match TRBD1. The CDR3 totals 17 residues. From germline, CDR1 is KGHSH and CDR2 LQKENI. V trimming: 3 bases; J trimming: 0 bases; junction bases outside the gene matches: 8. CDR3 in DNA: TGTGCCAGCTCACCTCCGGGACAGCTTATCTCTGGAAACACCATATATTTT. Translating gives CASSPPGQLISGNTIYF.

V is TRBV9 and J is TRBJ2-1, with 7 bases fitting TRBD2. The CDR3 is 15 residues long. With V trimmed by 4 bases and J by 6 bases, 10 bases remained unmatched. Germline V CDR1 and CDR2: SGDLS, YYNGEE. The CDR3 is CASSLGGTIFNEQFF. CDR3 nucleotide sequence: TGTGCCAGCAGCCTGGGTGGGACTATCTTCAATGAGCAGTTCTTC.

V and J are TRBV18 and TRBJ1-2, with a tentative D call TRBD1 (6 bases). CDR1 is KGHSH and CDR2 is LQKENI in the germline V gene. The V and J ends lost 0 bases and 7 bases respectively, with 18 bases between them. This CDR3 contains 16 residues. In nucleotides, the CDR3 is TGTGCCAGCTCACCACCAAGGCTTCACAGGGATGGTGGCTACACCTTC. Protein: CASSPPRLHRDGGYTF.

This rearrangement joins TRBV6-6 to TRBJ2-5, with 12 positions matching TRBD2. Germline V lookup: CDR1 MNHNY, CDR2 SVGAGI (reference sequence). The CDR3 totals 15 residues. V lost 2 bases, J lost 7 bases, and 5 bases stayed unmatched. CDR3 amino acids: CASSYPQTSGGTQYF. CDR3 DNA sequence: TGTGCCAGCAGTTACCCCCAGACTAGCGGGGGGACCCAGTACTTC.

This CDR3 is CATSEAGDGYTF. CDR3 sequence (DNA): TGTGCCACCAGTGAGGCGGGGGATGGCTACACCTTC. The chain joins TRBV24-1 to TRBJ1-2; perhaps TRBD1 as D (5 bases). Germline V gives CDR1 KGHDR, CDR2 SFDVKD. Deletions cut 4 bases from V and 6 bases from J, with 8 bases between. This CDR3 contains 12 residues.

A few counts support this clone. The chain carries TRBV21-1 and TRBJ1-5; the D call of TRBD1 is as the table states it, not checked on the DNA. TRBV21-1 counts as a pseudogene. The CDR3 runs to 14 residues. The CDR3 loop is CASSYLQGDQPQHF. For the CDR3, the DNA is TGTGCCAGCAGCTACTTACAGGGGGATCAGCCCCAGCATTTT.

The chain's CDR3 is CATSDSQGVDTQYF. CDR3 in DNA: TGTGCCACCAGTGATTCACAGGGTGTCGATACGCAGTATTTT. The V and J genes are TRBV24-1 and TRBJ2-3, with a possible D match to TRBD1 (6 bases). Germline values: CDR1 KGHDR, CDR2 SFDVKD. V was trimmed by 2 bases and J by 6 bases, leaving 11 bases between them. The CDR3 has 14 amino acids.

The sample holds one count of this clone. In the same sample, other DNA sequences code for this CDR3. The chain links TRBV2 to TRBJ2-5; a weak D match, TRBD1 (5 bases). Germline V gene lookup returns CDR1 SNHLY and CDR2 FYNNEI. V dropped 4 bases and J dropped 1 base, with 7 bases sitting between them. The CDR3 spans 13 residues. CDR3 coding DNA: TGTGCCAGCAGTGGACAGCTCCAAGAGACCCAGTACTTC. Translation: CASSGQLQETQYF. The full variable domain, with the rest looked up from reference TRBV2 and TRBJ2-5, is EPEVTQTPSHQVTQMGQEVILRCVPISNHLYFYWYRQILGQKVEFLVSFYNNEISEKSEIFDDQFSVERPDGSNFTLKIRSTKLEDSAMYFCASSGQLQETQYFGPGTRLLVL.

This chain links TRBV10-1 with TRBJ2-2; 7 bases fit TRBD2. Per the germline V gene, CDR1 is WNHNN and CDR2 is SYGVQD (reference sequence). The length of the CDR3 is 13 residues. V lost 2 bases, J lost 6 bases, and 0 bases stayed unmatched. In DNA form, the CDR3 reads TGCGCCAGCAGTGAGCGGGGGGCCGGGGAGCTGTTTTTT. Protein sequence: CASSERGAGELFF.

This sequence joins TRBV10-3 and TRBJ2-7, with a weak D call TRBD1 (6 bases). The germline V gene has CDR1 ENHRY and CDR2 SYGVKD. The CDR3 is made up of 14 amino acids. V was trimmed by 7 bases and J by 0 bases, leaving 13 bases between them. The CDR3 protein is CAINGQRSSYEQYF. The CDR3 DNA reads as TGTGCCATCAATGGACAGCGCTCCTCCTACGAGCAGTACTTC.

V gene TRBV9 combines with J gene TRBJ1-3, with TRBD1 identical over 9 bases. The trim removed 2 bases at V and 4 bases at J, leaving 1 base unmatched. The CDR3 spans 14 residues. Looked up from germline, CDR1 is SGDLS and CDR2 is YYNGEE. The CDR3 sequence: CASSVGTGGNTIYF. The CDR3 region has the DNA TGTGCCAGCAGCGTGGGGACAGGGGGAAACACCATATATTTT.

V usage is TRBV19 and J usage is TRBJ2-3, with 7 bases aligning to TRBD1. CDR1 and CDR2 (germline): LNHDA, SQIVND (reference sequence). The CDR3 covers 15 residues. After removal of 7 bases from V and 4 bases from J, the junction contained 11 bases not matched to a gene. The CDR3 bases are TGTGCCAGTACCCGGAGACAGGGTTCCTCAGATACGCAGTATTTT. Its translation: CASTRRQGSSDTQYF.

This clone was seen a handful of times. V usage is TRBV6-5 and J usage is TRBJ1-1; D is perhaps TRBD1 (6 bases). The germline V and J ends were trimmed by 7 bases and 4 bases, with 16 bases remaining between them. This CDR3 contains 14 residues. CDR1 is MNHEY and CDR2 is SVGAGI in the germline V gene. CDR3 sequence: CASNWGGGGTEAFF. The CDR3 DNA is TGTGCCAGCAACTGGGGGGGCGGTGGCACTGAAGCTTTCTTT.

V gene TRBV24-1 combines with J gene TRBJ2-7; a weak D match, TRBD2 (5 bases). CDR1 is KGHDR and CDR2 is SFDVKD in the germline V gene. V was clipped by 8 bases and J by 7 bases, with 14 bases between them. The CDR3 extends over 12 amino acids. DNA for the CDR3: TGTGCCACCACCCTCGGAGGATTTGAGCAGTACGTC. Protein sequence: CATTLGGFEQYV.

The V and J genes are TRBV20-1 and TRBJ2-1; TRBD2 matches 10 bases. With 3 bases clipped from V and 0 bases from J, the junction kept 5 bases outside the gene matches. The CDR3 has 16 amino acids. Germline-derived CDR1 and CDR2 are DFQATT and SNEGSKA (reference sequence). As DNA, the CDR3 is TGCAGTGCTAGTGGGGCTAGCGGGAGCTCCTACAATGAGCAGTTCTTC. Residues: CSASGASGSSYNEQFF.

The J gene is TRBJ2-4, the V gene TRBV6-2 or TRBV6-3, with TRBD2 as a possible D gene (6 bases). The V end was cut by 2 bases, the J end by 0 bases, with 14 bases between. This CDR3 is 17 amino acids long. CDR1 and CDR2 from the germline V gene are MNHEY and SVGEGT. The CDR3 coding sequence is TGTGCCAGCAGTTACGACGGAGGGCGGCCAGCCAAAAACATTCAGTACTTC. This codes for CASSYDGGRPAKNIQYF.

The chain uses TRBV2 and TRBJ1-1, with 8 nucleotides matching TRBD1. Germline loops: CDR1 SNHLY, CDR2 FYNNEI. The CDR3 is made up of 12 amino acids. The J segment lost 10 bases and the V segment lost 6 bases, leaving 7 bases of the junction unmatched. CDR3: CASSPDRVGAFF. In DNA, the CDR3 is TGTGCCAGCAGCCCGGACAGGGTCGGAGCTTTCTTT.

The genes are TRBV19 and TRBJ1-4; D is unresolved. This CDR3 contains 14 residues. V shed 8 bases and J shed 8 bases, with 18 bases lying between them. Per germline, CDR1 LNHDA and CDR2 SQIVND (reference sequence). The CDR3 reads CASASVEGDEKLFF. The CDR3, as DNA: TGTGCCAGTGCGTCGGTTGAAGGAGACGAAAAACTGTTTTTT.

This rearrangement joins TRBV28 to TRBJ1-5; weak D call: TRBD1 (5 bases). The CDR3 sequence is 15 residues long. The germline V gene has CDR1 MDHEN and CDR2 SYDVKM. The ends were cut back, 2 bases at V and 0 bases at J, with 8 bases in the middle. The CDR3 sequence is CASSLTGSSNQPQHF. DNA of the CDR3: TGTGCCAGCAGTTTAACAGGAAGTAGCAATCAGCCCCAGCATTTT.